Listed here is a single T cell receptor beta chain. This clone was seen once. Its antigen is currently not known. One base away there is no much larger clone; base qualities are not given. The sample originates from a study of T cells in localized non-small cell lung cancer (dated by TCRdb to 2018 to 2021). Looking at the study overall: The study analyzed T cell repertoires of over 200 early-stage NSCLC patients, comparing tumors and uninvolved tumor-adjacent lungs. The cohort comprised 200 to 300 treatment-naïve NSCLC patients with resected, localized lung tumors. NSCLC patients had a mean age of roughly 64 years, and more than 120 were male and some 98 female.

At diagnosis, tumor, uninvolved tumor-adjacent lung and peripheral blood were collected and then preserved as a mix of FFPE and fresh-frozen material. For TCR repertoire profiling, blood samples were analyzed as peripheral blood mononuclear cells. The immunoSEQ Assay was used to sequence TCR beta CDR3 regions from DNA. The authors' analysis ran thus. T cell density was computed as TCR beta template counts normalized to usable DNA estimated by amplifying housekeeping genes. Using the preseqR package, richness was estimated by extrapolating to 120,000 templates for tissue samples and 400,000 templates for PBMC samples. Clonality was defined as one minus Pielou's evenness. Tissue-enriched TCRs were identified through differential abundance testing performed on productive amino-acid clonotypes, with a minimum total count of 5 and an alpha of 0.1. Repertoire overlap between compartments was quantified with the Jaccard Index and Morisita Overlap Index. GLIPH grouped TCR beta CDR3s together with public tetramer-defined viral CDR3s, and a viral motif had to include at least three viral sequences and show V-gene enrichment. TCRdb retrieved this table from immuneACCESS and kept in-frame rearrangements only. Not all clones are present; in checked studies, unresolved V genes account for under half, and no reason is known for the remainder. That table furnishes V, J and clone size, whereas the DNA furnished D and trimming. The sample records 25,000 to 35,000 clones, around 81% of which are singletons. The ten largest clones capture approximately 5.3% of the sample.

Study-level results and caveats: A median of about 53 of the top 100 tumor clones were detected in paired uninvolved adjacent lung, and around 30 of these tumor clones were also found among the top 100 clones of the paired uninvolved adjacent lung. Uninvolved tumor-adjacent lung showed the highest T cell clonality, higher than tumor, which suggests more focused antigenic responses in the uninvolved tumor-adjacent lung. Because multi-region sequencing of the tumors was not done, intratumor heterogeneity could not be ruled out. Higher blood T cell density associated with longer overall survival, while higher adjacent-lung clonality associated with shorter survival. Because the study design was exploratory, TCR variables were selected using unadjusted p-values without false-discovery rate correction.

The CDR3 goes from the cysteine to the phenylalanine over 16 residues. Of all the DNA, just the CDR3 is kept, 48 bases in frame from base 1. From V the trimming removes 2 bases and from J it removes 2 bases, while the gene matches leave 7 bases of the junction unaccounted for. CDR1 and CDR2 (MNHNS, SASEGT) derive from the germline V gene. This receptor was identified in a man aged 40 to 70 with stage III lung adenocarcinoma. Here the chain combines TRBV6-1 and TRBJ2-3; TRBD1 fits 7 bases in the junction. The specimen comprised peripheral blood mononuclear cells, sampled before any cancer treatment. This receptor carries the CDR3 CASSEWDRLNTDTQYF. The bases read TGTGCCAGCAGTGAATGGGACAGACTAAACACAGATACGCAGTATTTT.